The 29 T cell receptor beta chains below all came from one sample that was sequenced in a study of control samples from healthy donors and cancer patients. Only in-frame clones appear in the TCRdb table, and some are missing; sequencing was by immunoSEQ multiplex PCR. The table shows over 100,000 clones, with roughly 89% occurring only once. The sample was blood. All receptors come from a man aged 18 to 29 in good health.

The chain joins TRBV6-5 to TRBJ1-6; D perhaps matches TRBD1 (5 bases). This CDR3 is built from 14 residues. Germline CDR1 and CDR2: MNHEY and SVGAGI. Trimming pared 2 bases from V and 8 bases from J, leaving 10 bases between. The CDR3, as DNA: TGTGCCAGCAGTTACACAGGTAAGGATTCACCCCTCCACTTT. Protein: CASSYTGKDSPLHF.

This chain joins TRBV2 and TRBJ2-4; perhaps TRBD1 as D (6 bases). Germline-derived CDR1 and CDR2 are SNHLY and FYNNEI. The CDR3 covers 12 residues. The V gene lost 6 bases and the J gene lost 6 bases, with 9 bases spanning the gap. DNA of the CDR3: TGTGCCAGCAGGGGGGACACAAACATTCAGTACTTC. This translates into CASRGDTNIQYF.

Only one count was recorded for this clone. The rearrangement links TRBV2 to TRBJ2-7; 14 bases align to TRBD2. The ends lost 4 bases at V and 6 bases at J; junction bases unmatched: 2. CDR1 is SNHLY and CDR2 is FYNNEI in the germline V gene. The CDR3 is 14 amino acids. CDR3 residues: CASSGTSGGTEQYF. For the CDR3, the DNA is TGTGCCAGCAGTGGGACTAGCGGGGGGACCGAGCAGTACTTC.

The chain has TRBV30 and TRBJ2-5, with D unclear. V lost 1 base, J lost 1 base, and 16 bases lay in between. Looked up from germline, CDR1 is GTSNPN and CDR2 is SVGIG (reference sequence). This CDR3 is built from 16 residues. The CDR3 loop is CAWSGVLVGSQETQYF. CDR3 bases: TGTGCCTGGAGTGGGGTCCTAGTAGGGTCCCAAGAGACCCAGTACTTC.

This chain connects TRBV29-1 to TRBJ1-3; the D is unclear. This CDR3 has 11 amino acids. Per the germline V gene, CDR1 is SQVTM and CDR2 is ANQGSEA. V lost 7 bases and J lost 4, with 8 bases in between. The CDR3 here is CSAGIGNTIYF. For the CDR3, the DNA is TGCAGCGCCGGGATCGGAAACACCATATATTTT.

The rearrangement uses TRBV6-2 or TRBV6-3 and TRBJ1-1; D is possibly TRBD1 (5 bases). Per the germline V gene, CDR1 is MNHEY and CDR2 is SVGEGT. Trimming removed 4 bases at V and 5 bases at J, with 17 bases between. The CDR3 runs to 15 residues. The CDR3 sequence: CASSSLGARWTEAFF. The CDR3 DNA follows: TGTGCCAGCAGTTCCCTAGGGGCTCGATGGACTGAAGCTTTCTTT.

The V call is TRBV27, the J call TRBJ1-2; maybe TRBD1 (6 bases). The V end lost 6 bases, the J end lost 9 bases, and 26 bases lay between the germline ends. This CDR3 has 16 amino acids. The germline CDR1 and CDR2 sequences are MNHEY and SMNVEV (reference sequence). This CDR3 reads CASRVDRFGGGFRYTF. Here the CDR3 DNA reads TGTGCCAGCAGGGTCGACAGGTTTGGGGGGGGTTTTCGCTACACCTTC.

J is TRBJ2-1 and V is TRBV19; D is uncertain. Per the germline V gene, CDR1 is LNHDA and CDR2 is SQIVND (reference sequence). This CDR3 is built from 15 residues. Trimming stripped 6 bases from V and 8 bases from J, with 20 bases between. The CDR3 reads CASSYMLSTADEQFF. The CDR3 nucleotides read TGTGCCAGTAGCTACATGCTTAGTACGGCTGATGAGCAGTTCTTC. Full variable domain (rest looked up from reference TRBV19 and TRBJ2-1): DGGITQSPKYLFRKEGQNVTLSCEQNLNHDAMYWYRQDPGQGLRLIYYSQIVNDFQKGDIAEGYSVSREKKESFPLTVTSAQKNPTAFYLCASSYMLSTADEQFFGPGTRLTVL.

As for this clone: Its ends do not fully match the called genes, so a read error is possible. The chain couples TRBV7-9 to TRBJ1-3; no clear D. CDR1 and CDR2 from the germline V gene are SEHNR and FQNEAQ (reference sequence). The CDR3 is 14 residues long. The DNA of the CDR3 is TGTGCCGGCAGCTTAGTACGCTCTGGAAACACCATATATTTT. This sequence encodes CAGSLVRSGNTIYF.

The V gene is TRBV6-1, the J gene TRBJ1-3, with TRBD1 identical over 9 bases. This CDR3 contains 19 residues. V trimming: 3 bases; J trimming: 0 bases; junction bases outside the gene matches: 12. Germline assignment: CDR1 MNHNS and CDR2 SASEGT. The CDR3 loop reads CASSERGTGWSLSGNTIYF. In DNA, the CDR3 is TGTGCCAGCAGTGAGAGGGGGACAGGGTGGTCCCTCTCTGGAAACACCATATATTTT.

The chain links TRBV9 to TRBJ1-2; D remains ambiguous. The CDR3 consists of 14 residues. Looked up from germline, CDR1 is SGDLS and CDR2 is YYNGEE. V lost 0 bases, J lost 4 bases, and 10 bases lay in between. DNA for the CDR3: TGTGCCAGCAGCGTAGCTTCAGATTTCTATGGCTACACCTTC. Translated, it gives CASSVASDFYGYTF.

V gene TRBV6-6 combines with J gene TRBJ2-1; 13 positions agree with TRBD2. This CDR3 is 17 amino acids long. Looked up from germline, CDR1 is MNHNY and CDR2 is SVGAGI (reference sequence). V lost 6 bases to trimming and J lost 3 bases; unmatched junction nucleotides: 8. The CDR3 coding sequence is TGTGCCAGCAGCCGACGACTAGCGGGGGGTGGCTACAATGAGCAGTTCTTC. Translating it yields CASSRRLAGGGYNEQFF.

The chain joins TRBV5-1 to TRBJ1-1; no clear D gene. V dropped 4 bases and J dropped 0 bases, with 13 bases sitting between them. Germline CDR1 and CDR2: SGHRS and YFSETQ. The CDR3 runs 15 residues. The CDR3 protein is CASSVVYGMNTEAFF. CDR3 bases: TGCGCCAGCAGCGTGGTATATGGCATGAACACTGAAGCTTTCTTT.

The rearrangement links TRBV5-6 to TRBJ2-4, with TRBD2 matching 8 bases. This CDR3 is 13 amino acids long. V was clipped by 3 bases and J by 6 bases; unmatched bases: 2. Germline loops: CDR1 SGHDT, CDR2 YYEEEE. CDR3 region: CASSSGLVNIQYF. The CDR3 DNA reads TGTGCCAGCAGCTCGGGACTAGTAAACATTCAGTACTTC.

This CDR3 is CASRAIRTVSYEQYF. In nucleotides, the CDR3 is TGTGCCAGCAGAGCCATCAGGACAGTCTCCTACGAGCAGTACTTC. The chain links TRBV11-2 to TRBJ2-7; a possible D gene is TRBD1 (6 bases). Germline CDR1 reads SGHAT; CDR2 reads FQNNGV. The V gene lost 6 bases and the J gene lost 0 bases, with 15 bases spanning the gap. The CDR3 loop spans 15 amino acids.

V usage is TRBV2 and J usage is TRBJ2-2; 8 positions match TRBD2. This CDR3 comprises 15 residues. The ends lost 7 bases at V and 7 bases at J; junction bases unmatched: 11. Germline V gene sequence: CDR1 SNHLY, CDR2 FYNNEI. The CDR3: CASKFRGGPVGELFF. The CDR3 coding sequence is TGTGCCAGCAAATTCCGGGGGGGCCCCGTCGGGGAGCTGTTTTTT. Full variable domain (outside the CDR3, taken from reference TRBV2 and TRBJ2-2): EPEVTQTPSHQVTQMGQEVILRCVPISNHLYFYWYRQILGQKVEFLVSFYNNEISEKSEIFDDQFSVERPDGSNFTLKIRSTKLEDSAMYFCASKFRGGPVGELFFGEGSRLTVL.

In this sample, this clone turned up a few times. CDR3 DNA: TGTGCCAGCAGTAGGGCAGGGTCGGTTGAGCAGTTCTTC. Translating gives CASSRAGSVEQFF. V gene TRBV25-1 combines with J gene TRBJ2-1; the D gene is possibly TRBD1 (5 bases). Germline V gives CDR1 MGHDK, CDR2 SYGVNS. V lost 5 bases, J lost 9 bases, and 14 bases lay in between. The CDR3 runs to 13 residues.

The V gene is TRBV7-9, the J gene TRBJ2-2, with TRBD2 matching over 10 bases. Germline CDR1 is SEHNR and CDR2 is FQNEAQ (reference sequence). The CDR3 loop spans 18 amino acids. The V gene end was trimmed by 0 bases and the J gene end by 5 bases; junction bases not matched to a gene: 9. The CDR3: CASSLATLAGSNTGELFF. The CDR3 bases are TGTGCCAGCAGCTTAGCTACACTAGCGGGGAGTAATACCGGGGAGCTGTTTTTT.

The chain couples TRBV10-1 to TRBJ2-1, with TRBD2 matching over 11 bases. CDR1 is WNHNN, CDR2 SYGVQD, per germline (reference sequence). The V gene end was trimmed by 5 bases and the J gene end by 6 bases; junction bases not matched to a gene: 6. The CDR3 is made up of 15 amino acids. CDR3 DNA sequence: TGCGCCAGCAGTCCTCTAGCGGGGGGTCTCAATGAGCAGTTCTTC. This translates into CASSPLAGGLNEQFF.

This rearrangement joins TRBV25-1 to TRBJ2-3; D may correspond to TRBD1 or TRBD2 (6 bases each). Per germline, CDR1 MGHDK and CDR2 SYGVNS. The CDR3 loop spans 15 amino acids. The ends were cut back, 1 base at V and 4 bases at J, with 12 bases in the middle. CDR3 sequence: CASSEWKGGADTQYF. The CDR3 coding sequence is TGTGCCAGCAGTGAATGGAAGGGGGGCGCAGATACGCAGTATTTT.

V gene TRBV10-3 combines with J gene TRBJ1-5, with D perhaps matching TRBD1 (6 bases). CDR1 is ENHRY and CDR2 is SYGVKD in the germline V gene. The ends were cut back, 3 bases at V and 0 bases at J, with 9 bases in the middle. The CDR3 runs 15 residues. Here the CDR3 DNA reads TGTGCCATCAGTGATGGGGGGGCTAGCAATCAGCCCCAGCATTTT. It specifies CAISDGGASNQPQHF.

The chain has TRBV12-3 or TRBV12-4 and TRBJ2-7, with 8 bases identical to TRBD1. V was clipped by 6 bases and J by 5 bases; unmatched bases: 6. CDR3 length: 13 residues. CDR3 coding DNA: TGTGCCAGCAGCCGACAGGGGAACCACGAGCAGTACTTC. Protein product: CASSRQGNHEQYF.

The chain uses TRBV11-2 and TRBJ1-5; 7 nucleotides match TRBD1. V lost 5 bases to trimming and J lost 4 bases; unmatched junction nucleotides: 5. In germline, CDR1 is SGHAT, CDR2 FQNNGV. The CDR3 contains 14 residues. The CDR3 sequence: CASSRGGVNQPQHF. In nucleotides, the CDR3 is TGTGCCAGCAGCCGAGGGGGCGTAAATCAGCCCCAGCATTTT.

The CDR3 loop is CAISTSIGVNTEAFF. The CDR3 region has the DNA TGTGCCATCAGCACAAGCATCGGCGTGAACACTGAAGCTTTCTTT. The J gene is TRBJ1-1, the V gene TRBV10-3; no definite D call. The V end lost 6 bases, the J end lost 0 bases, and 14 bases lay between the germline ends. The germline gives CDR1 ENHRY, CDR2 SYGVKD. The CDR3 is made up of 15 amino acids.

The V and J genes are TRBV6-5 and TRBJ1-5; no reliable D call. The CDR3 sequence is 13 residues long. Trimming shortened V by 5 bases and J by 6 bases, and 11 bases separated the two germline ends. Germline CDR1 and CDR2: MNHEY and SVGAGI. CDR3 region: CASSTGGLQPQHF. The CDR3 DNA sequence: TGTGCCAGCAGTACCGGTGGGCTTCAGCCCCAGCATTTT.

This clone showed up just once. The chain joins TRBV13 to TRBJ2-2; D possibly corresponds to TRBD2 (7 bases). CDR1 is PRHDT, CDR2 FYEKMQ, per germline (reference sequence). V was cut by 5 bases and J by 1 base, with 14 bases left in between. This CDR3 contains 16 residues. The CDR3 nucleotides are TGTGCCAGCAGCCTCTGGCGGGGGCAGAACACCGGGGAGCTGTTTTTT. It codes for CASSLWRGQNTGELFF. Combining the CDR3 with reference TRBV13 and TRBJ2-2 gives the whole variable domain AAGVIQSPRHLIKEKRETATLKCYPIPRHDTVYWYQQGPGQDPQFLISFYEKMQSDKGSIPDRFSAQQFSDYHSELNMSSLELGDSALYFCASSLWRGQNTGELFFGEGSRLTVL.

This sequence joins TRBV27 and TRBJ1-6, with 8 bases aligning to TRBD1. Per the germline V gene, CDR1 is MNHEY and CDR2 is SMNVEV (reference sequence). V trimming: 0 bases; J trimming: 8 bases; junction bases outside the gene matches: 15. CDR3 length: 19 amino acids. The CDR3 nucleotides are TGTGCCAGCAGTTTATCCACTACATCTTCAGGGGGCGTGTATTCACCCCTCCACTTT. Translated, it gives CASSLSTTSSGGVYSPLHF.

J is TRBJ1-1 and V is TRBV7-9; D is perhaps TRBD1 (6 bases). Trimming removed 1 base at V and 1 base at J, with 13 bases between. This CDR3 is 16 amino acids long. Germline CDR1 and CDR2: SEHNR and FQNEAQ (reference sequence). The CDR3 loop is CASSLGARGSNTEAFF. CDR3 bases: TGTGCCAGCAGCTTAGGCGCCAGGGGATCGAACACTGAAGCTTTCTTT.

The chain links TRBV3-1 (or the pseudogene TRBV3-2) to TRBJ2-3; TRBD2 aligns across 8 bases. This CDR3 is 14 amino acids long. The V and J ends lost 4 bases and 5 bases, in that order; junction bases with no gene match: 5. The germline gives CDR1 LGHDT, CDR2 YNNKEL (reference sequence). The CDR3 is CASSPRGGVDTQYF. The CDR3 nucleotides are TGTGCCAGCAGCCCCCGGGGGGGCGTAGATACGCAGTATTTT.